This TCR beta chain was profiled in a study of OX40 agonist ivuxolimab in advanced cancers. Whole-study context: Patients received intravenous ivuxolimab every 2 weeks at 0.01 to 10 mg/kg. Findings and limits, study-wide: Low clonal expansion, among the lowest seen, marked partial responders at 0.1-3.0 mg/kg. At 0.1 to 3.0 mg/kg and by week 6, clonal expansion occurred in CD4+ and CD8+ blood T cells.

Notes on this clone: The target antigen is unknown.

Produced via immunoSEQ multiplex PCR; TCRdb's table is partial and in-frame only. Seen here are about 45,000 clones, under 95% observed once, and the top ten hold about a fifth. Germline V gene sequence: CDR1 MNHEY, CDR2 SVGAGI. The J segment lost 3 bases and the V segment lost 1 base, leaving 6 bases of the junction unmatched. This CDR3 comprises 16 residues. The chain carries TRBV6-5 and TRBJ2-3; 8 bases match TRBD2. The TCR originated in an adult with an advanced solid tumor such as melanoma, head and neck, liver or kidney cancer. The sequencing used CD4+ or CD8+ T cells sorted from blood, collected in a trial of the OX40 agonist ivuxolimab. CDR3 protein: CASSYYGGGLTDTQYF. DNA for the CDR3: TGTGCCAGCAGTTACTACGGCGGGGGGCTAACAGATACGCAGTATTTT.